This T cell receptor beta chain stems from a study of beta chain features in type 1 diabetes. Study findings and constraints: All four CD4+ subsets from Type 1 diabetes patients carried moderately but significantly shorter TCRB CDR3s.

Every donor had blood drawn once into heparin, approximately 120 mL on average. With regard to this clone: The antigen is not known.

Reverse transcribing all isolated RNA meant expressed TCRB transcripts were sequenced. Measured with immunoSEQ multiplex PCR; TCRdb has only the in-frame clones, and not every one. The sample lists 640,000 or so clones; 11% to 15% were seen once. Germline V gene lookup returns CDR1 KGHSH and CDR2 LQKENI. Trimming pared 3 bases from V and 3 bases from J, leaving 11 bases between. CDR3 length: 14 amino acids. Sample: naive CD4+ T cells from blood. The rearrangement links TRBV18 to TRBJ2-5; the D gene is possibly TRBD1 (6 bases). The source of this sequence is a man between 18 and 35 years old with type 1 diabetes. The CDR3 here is CASSPVQGEETQYF. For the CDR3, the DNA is TGTGCCAGCTCACCGGTACAGGGAGAAGAGACCCAGTACTTC. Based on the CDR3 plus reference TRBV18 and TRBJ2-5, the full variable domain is NAGVMQNPRHLVRRRGQEARLRCSPMKGHSHVYWYRQLPEEGLKFMVYLQKENIIDESGMPKERFSAEFPKEGPSILRIQQVVRGDSAAYFCASSPVQGEETQYFGPGTRLLVL.